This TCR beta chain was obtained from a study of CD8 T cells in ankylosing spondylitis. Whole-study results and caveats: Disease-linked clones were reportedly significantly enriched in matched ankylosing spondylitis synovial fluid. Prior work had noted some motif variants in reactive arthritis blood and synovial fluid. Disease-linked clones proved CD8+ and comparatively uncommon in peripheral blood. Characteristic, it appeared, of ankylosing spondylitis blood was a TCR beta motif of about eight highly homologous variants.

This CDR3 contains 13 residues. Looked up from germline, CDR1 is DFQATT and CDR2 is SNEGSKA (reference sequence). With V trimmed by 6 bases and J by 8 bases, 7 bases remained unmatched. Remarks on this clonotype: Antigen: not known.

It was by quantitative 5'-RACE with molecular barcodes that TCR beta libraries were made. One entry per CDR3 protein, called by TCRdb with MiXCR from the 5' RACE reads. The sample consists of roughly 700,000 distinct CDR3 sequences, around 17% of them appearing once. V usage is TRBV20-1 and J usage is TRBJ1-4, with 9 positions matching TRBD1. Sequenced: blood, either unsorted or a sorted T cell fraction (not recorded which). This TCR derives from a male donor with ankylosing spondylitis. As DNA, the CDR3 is TGCAGTGCGGGCCCCGGGACAGGGGAAAAACTGTTTTTT. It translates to CSAGPGTGEKLFF.